These 21 T cell receptor beta chains were all obtained from the same sample, sequenced in a study of blood T cell repertoires in COVID-19. Generated by immunoSEQ multiplex PCR, the TCRdb table keeps only in-frame clones and is missing some. The repertoire holds some 45,000 clones, with 83% as singletons. Sequenced: peripheral blood. These receptors all stem from an elderly man in a cohort sampled during active COVID-19.

The V gene is TRBV5-1, the J gene TRBJ2-3, with D tentatively TRBD1 (6 bases). The CDR3 runs 14 residues. Trimming cost V 6 bases and J 2 bases, with 13 bases left between them. CDR1 is SGHRS, CDR2 YFSETQ, per germline. CDR3 in DNA: TGCGCCAGCAACAGGGTAGGAAACACAGATACGCAGTATTTT. This gives the protein CASNRVGNTDTQYF.

The chain recombines TRBV4-2 with TRBJ1-1; no clear D. The CDR3 loop spans 14 amino acids. The ends were cut back, 0 bases at V and 4 bases at J, with 9 bases in the middle. CDR1 LGHNA and CDR2 YNFKEQ come from the germline V gene. Here the CDR3 DNA reads TGTGCCAGCAGCCAAGATTCTCGGAGCACTGAAGCTTTCTTT. It yields the protein CASSQDSRSTEAFF.

The chain is built from TRBV28 and TRBJ2-7; TRBD2 matches 11 bases. The J segment lost 6 bases and the V segment lost 2 bases, leaving 9 bases of the junction unmatched. The germline gives CDR1 MDHEN, CDR2 SYDVKM. The CDR3 covers 16 residues. CDR3 region: CASSLTLAGGFREQYF. In DNA form, the CDR3 reads TGTGCCAGCAGTTTAACCCTAGCGGGAGGTTTCCGCGAGCAGTACTTC.

This clone is a singleton in its sample. The rearrangement links TRBV28 to TRBJ2-1, with TRBD2 identical over 13 bases. The germline V gene has CDR1 MDHEN and CDR2 SYDVKM. The V gene end was trimmed by 2 bases and the J gene end by 13 bases; junction bases not matched to a gene: 8. This CDR3 comprises 15 residues. The CDR3 loop is CASSLPGTSGMRQFF. CDR3 coding DNA: TGTGCCAGCAGTTTACCCGGGACTAGCGGGATGAGACAGTTCTTC.

Concerning this clone itself: Other DNA sequences in the same sample also yield this CDR3. The V call is TRBV5-1, the J call TRBJ2-3, with D uncertain. Germline CDR1 reads SGHRS; CDR2 reads YFSETQ. V lost 0 bases, J lost 0 bases, and 5 bases lay in between. There are 14 residues in the CDR3. The CDR3 here is CASSLGQSTDTQYF. The CDR3 bases are TGCGCCAGCAGCTTGGGGCAGAGCACAGATACGCAGTATTTT.

The genes are TRBV28 and TRBJ2-7; 10 nucleotides align to TRBD1. CDR1 MDHEN and CDR2 SYDVKM come from the germline V gene. The CDR3 has 14 amino acids. The junction had 7 bases not matched to a gene; V was cut back by 6 bases and J by 5 bases. The DNA for the CDR3 is TGTGCCAGCAGACTAGGACAGGGGGTCAACGAGCAGTACTTC. Its translation is CASRLGQGVNEQYF.

The J gene is TRBJ2-3, the V gene TRBV21-1; the tabulated D call, TRBD1, remains unverified against the DNA. TRBV21-1 is given as a pseudogene. This CDR3 has 15 amino acids. The CDR3 protein is CASRNQGAGTDTQYF. CDR3 nucleotide sequence: TGTGCCAGCAGGAACCAGGGGGCCGGGACAGATACGCAGTATTTT.

This clone was observed a single time. The chain carries TRBV30 and TRBJ1-1; D remains ambiguous. This CDR3 comprises 13 residues. The V end lost 0 bases, the J end lost 5 bases, and 10 bases lay between the germline ends. Germline V lookup: CDR1 GTSNPN, CDR2 SVGIG (reference sequence). The CDR3 DNA reads TGTGCCTGGAGTGTTCCGGGGAAAACTGAAGCTTTCTTT. Residues: CAWSVPGKTEAFF.

This sequence joins TRBV5-5 and TRBJ2-3; D gene ambiguous. Trimming took 1 base from V and 3 from J, leaving 12 bases between them. There are 15 residues in the CDR3. The germline gives CDR1 SGHKS, CDR2 YYEKEE (reference sequence). The CDR3 DNA sequence: TGTGCCAGCAGCTTGTACCGAGCGTCGACAGATACGCAGTATTTT. Protein sequence: CASSLYRASTDTQYF. The full variable domain, with the rest looked up from reference TRBV5-5 and TRBJ2-3, is DAGVTQSPTHLIKTRGQQVTLRCSPISGHKSVSWYQQVLGQGPQFIFQYYEKEERGRGNFPDRFSARQFPNYSSELNVNALLLGDSALYLCASSLYRASTDTQYFGPGTRLTVL.

The chain recombines TRBV7-8 with TRBJ1-1; 7 bases are a match to TRBD1. V gave up 2 bases and J gave up 3 bases; unmatched junction bases: 3. Germline CDR1 reads SGHVS; CDR2 reads FQNEAQ. CDR3 size: 14 residues. CDR3 sequence (DNA): TGTGCCAGCAGCTTACAGGGGGTTGACACTGAAGCTTTCTTT. It specifies CASSLQGVDTEAFF.

This clone has a single count. The rearrangement joins TRBV28 to TRBJ2-7, with TRBD2 matching over 11 bases. Germline values: CDR1 MDHEN, CDR2 SYDVKM. The CDR3 loop spans 17 amino acids. The J segment lost 0 bases and the V segment lost 4 bases, leaving 8 bases of the junction unmatched. CDR3 in DNA: TGTGCCAGCAGTTCCTTTAATCTAGCGGGGGGCTCCTACGAGCAGTACTTC. Protein product: CASSSFNLAGGSYEQYF.

This chain joins TRBV7-3 and TRBJ2-1, with 7 bases aligning to TRBD2. The V and J ends lost 7 bases and 4 bases, in that order; junction bases with no gene match: 7. From germline, CDR1 is SGHTA and CDR2 FQGTGA. The CDR3 spans 14 residues. CDR3 amino acids: CASNMGGNYNEQFF. DNA for the CDR3: TGTGCCAGCAACATGGGGGGGAATTACAATGAGCAGTTCTTC.

Here the CDR3 reads CASSLGTGGDYGYTF. As DNA, the CDR3 is TGTGCCAGCAGCTTAGGAACAGGAGGGGACTATGGCTACACCTTC. The rearrangement uses TRBV11-2 and TRBJ1-2; possibly TRBD1 for D (5 bases). The CDR3 is 15 residues long. Germline loops: CDR1 SGHAT, CDR2 FQNNGV. Deletions cut 1 base from V and 3 bases from J, with 12 bases between.

This clone has only one observation. The chain couples TRBV28 to TRBJ1-2; D not certain. The V gene lost 8 bases and the J gene lost 6 bases, with 16 bases spanning the gap. CDR1 MDHEN and CDR2 SYDVKM come from the germline V gene. The CDR3 length is 13 residues. For the CDR3, the DNA is TGTGCCAGCGGATTCATACGAGCGGATGGCTACACCTTC. This sequence encodes CASGFIRADGYTF.

The V call is TRBV3-1 (or the pseudogene TRBV3-2), the J call TRBJ2-2; D is unclear. Germline V CDR1 and CDR2: LGHDT, YNNKEL (reference sequence). V lost 3 bases and J lost 6, with 11 bases in between. The CDR3 totals 14 residues. CDR3 nucleotide sequence: TGTGCCAGCAGCCATCGAGGTGCTGCCGGGGAGCTGTTTTTT. Its protein is CASSHRGAAGELFF.

The V gene is TRBV5-4, the J gene TRBJ2-3, with 7 bases matching TRBD2. Germline loops: CDR1 SGHNT, CDR2 YYREEE (reference sequence). CDR3 length: 15 residues. V trimming: 0 bases; J trimming: 1 base; junction bases outside the gene matches: 2. The CDR3: CASSLGLAGTDTQYF. CDR3 sequence (DNA): TGTGCCAGCAGCTTGGGGCTAGCGGGCACAGATACGCAGTATTTT.

The CDR3 here is CATSAAQGDYEQYF. CDR3 nucleotide sequence: TGTGCCACCAGTGCAGCACAGGGGGACTACGAGCAGTACTTC. The V call is TRBV24-1, the J call TRBJ2-7; 8 bases fit TRBD1. The CDR3 sequence is 14 residues long. V trimming: 5 bases; J trimming: 3 bases; junction bases outside the gene matches: 5. The germline V gene has CDR1 KGHDR and CDR2 SFDVKD.

The V and J genes are TRBV11-2 and TRBJ2-1, with 7 bases lining up with TRBD2. The V and J ends lost 3 bases and 7 bases, in that order; junction bases with no gene match: 9. The V gene's germline CDR1 is SGHAT and CDR2 FQNNGV. This CDR3 has 15 amino acids. The CDR3 region has the DNA TGTGCCAGCAGCTTGGTCCGGGGGAGGGTGAATGAGCAGTTCTTC. Translating it yields CASSLVRGRVNEQFF.

The chain uses TRBV9 and TRBJ2-3; 9 bases align to TRBD2. Per the germline V gene, CDR1 is SGDLS and CDR2 is YYNGEE. The CDR3 sequence is 16 residues long. Trimming at V came to 6 bases and at J to 1 base, leaving 9 bases not matched to a gene. The DNA of the CDR3 is TGTGCCAGCACCTCTGGGCAGCGGGGGGGCACAGATACGCAGTATTTT. Its translation: CASTSGQRGGTDTQYF.

The CDR3 sequence: CASIRETNTEAFF. Written as DNA, the CDR3 is TGTGCCAGCATAAGGGAGACCAACACTGAAGCTTTCTTT. This sequence joins TRBV2 and TRBJ1-1; D is uncertain. The V gene lost 7 bases and the J gene lost 2 bases, with 11 bases spanning the gap. The CDR3 spans 13 residues. In germline, CDR1 is SNHLY, CDR2 FYNNEI.

This chain links TRBV21-1 with TRBJ2-3; the D segment call TRBD2 is taken from the table without a DNA check. TRBV21-1 has pseudogene status. CDR3 length: 16 amino acids. CDR3 DNA: TGTGCCAGCAGCAAAGTGAGCGGGGGGCCTCCAGATACGCAGTATTTT. It yields the protein CASSKVSGGPPDTQYF.